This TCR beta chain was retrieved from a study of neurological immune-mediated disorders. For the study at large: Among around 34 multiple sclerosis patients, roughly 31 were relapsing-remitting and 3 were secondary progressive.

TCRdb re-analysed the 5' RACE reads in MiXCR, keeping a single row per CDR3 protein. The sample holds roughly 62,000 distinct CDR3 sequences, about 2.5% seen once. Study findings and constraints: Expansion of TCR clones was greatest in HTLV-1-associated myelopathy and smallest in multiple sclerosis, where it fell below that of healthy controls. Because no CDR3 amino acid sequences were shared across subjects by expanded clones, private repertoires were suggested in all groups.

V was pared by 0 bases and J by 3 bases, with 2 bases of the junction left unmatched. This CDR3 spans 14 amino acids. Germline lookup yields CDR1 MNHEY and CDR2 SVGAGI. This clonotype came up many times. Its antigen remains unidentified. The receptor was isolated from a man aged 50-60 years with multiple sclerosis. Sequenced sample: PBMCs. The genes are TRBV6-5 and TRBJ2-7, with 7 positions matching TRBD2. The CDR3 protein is CASSYSGGGYEQYF. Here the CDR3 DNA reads TGTGCCAGCAGTTACTCGGGGGGGGGCTACGAGCAGTACTTC.